Each of the 23 T cell receptor beta chains below was sequenced from the same sample in a study of control samples from healthy donors and cancer patients. Here immunoSEQ multiplex PCR was the method, and the copy in TCRdb shows in-frame clones only, minus some. The sample includes more than 15,000 clones, around nine tenths of them seen just once. Sequencing was carried out using PBMCs. These TCRs come from a woman in her sixties with head and neck cancer.

V gene TRBV11-2 combines with J gene TRBJ2-4; maybe TRBD2 (6 bases). V lost 8 bases to trimming and J lost 0 bases, with 17 bases between them. This CDR3 comprises 16 residues. Germline CDR1 reads SGHAT; CDR2 reads FQNNGV. CDR3 sequence (DNA): TGTGCCAGCGGCCCGGGGGAGGTTTTAGCCAAAAACATTCAGTACTTC. Its protein product is CASGPGEVLAKNIQYF.

The rearrangement joins TRBV28 to TRBJ1-2; perhaps TRBD1 as D (6 bases). Per germline, CDR1 MDHEN and CDR2 SYDVKM. V shed 5 bases and J shed 7 bases, with 23 bases lying between them. CDR3 size: 16 residues. CDR3 DNA: TGTGCCAGCAGTCGTGGTACCACGACAGGCCGAGCTGGCTACACCTTC. It translates to CASSRGTTTGRAGYTF.

The chain recombines TRBV12-5 with TRBJ2-1, with TRBD2 matching over 11 bases. The CDR3 length is 18 residues. V lost 2 bases, J lost 0 bases, and 6 bases stayed unmatched. The germline gives CDR1 LGHNT, CDR2 FRNRAP. The CDR3: CASGLKTSGNRSYNEQFF. Here the CDR3 DNA reads TGTGCTAGTGGTTTGAAGACTAGCGGGAACCGCTCCTACAATGAGCAGTTCTTC.

The J gene is TRBJ2-7, the V gene TRBV6-2 or TRBV6-3, with TRBD1 identical over 7 bases. CDR1 is MNHEY, CDR2 SVGEGT, per germline. V was pared by 0 bases and J by 7 bases, with 9 bases of the junction left unmatched. The length of the CDR3 is 15 residues. The CDR3: CASSYSGQAVGEQYF. The CDR3 DNA sequence: TGTGCCAGCAGTTACTCCGGACAGGCGGTAGGGGAGCAGTACTTC.

The count of this clone is one. J is TRBJ2-2 and V is TRBV28; a weak D match, TRBD2 (6 bases). Trimming stripped 5 bases from V and 2 bases from J, with 12 bases between. Germline V gives CDR1 MDHEN, CDR2 SYDVKM. This CDR3 spans 15 amino acids. For the CDR3, the DNA is TGTGCCAGCAGTCTTATTAGCGGTAACACCGGGGAGCTGTTTTTT. Translating gives CASSLISGNTGELFF.

J is TRBJ2-7 and V is TRBV10-2; maybe TRBD2 (5 bases). The CDR3 is made up of 14 amino acids. Trimming took off 7 bases at V and 2 bases at J, with 15 bases between the two ends. Germline CDR1 reads WSHSY; CDR2 reads SAAADI. The DNA of the CDR3 is TGCGCCAGCAACAACCGGGGTGGAGCCTACGAGCAGTACTTC. Translating gives CASNNRGGAYEQYF.

As to this clone: A read error may account for a junction end that differs from germline. The chain uses TRBV7-2 and TRBJ2-7; TRBD2 agrees at 7 bases. Germline V gene lookup returns CDR1 SGHTA and CDR2 FQGNSA. The CDR3 length is 16 residues. The CDR3 region is CASSLAAGAYSYEQYF. CDR3 bases: TGTGCCAGCAGTTTAGCGGCGGGAGCGTACTCCTACGAGCAGTACTTC.

The table lists this clone with a count of one. The chain recombines TRBV13 with TRBJ2-2; tentatively, D is TRBD1 or TRBD2 (5 bases each). V lost 2 bases, J lost 4 bases, and 14 bases lay in between. Looked up from germline, CDR1 is PRHDT and CDR2 is FYEKMQ (reference sequence). CDR3 length equals 16 residues. The CDR3 nucleotides read TGTGCCAGCAGCTTAATGGGGACGAGGGGCACCGGGGAGCTGTTTTTT. Amino acid sequence: CASSLMGTRGTGELFF. The full variable domain, completed using reference TRBV13 and TRBJ2-2, is AAGVIQSPRHLIKEKRETATLKCYPIPRHDTVYWYQQGPGQDPQFLISFYEKMQSDKGSIPDRFSAQQFSDYHSELNMSSLELGDSALYFCASSLMGTRGTGELFFGEGSRLTVL.

The chain carries TRBV18 and TRBJ1-6; D may be TRBD1 (5 bases). This CDR3 is built from 15 residues. CDR1 and CDR2 (germline): KGHSH, LQKENI. Trimming removed 1 base from V and 8 bases from J, with 12 bases in between. The CDR3 DNA reads TGTGCCAGCTCACCACTTCAGGGTCAGGATTCACCCCTCCACTTT. The encoded protein is CASSPLQGQDSPLHF. Full variable domain (outside the CDR3, taken from reference TRBV18 and TRBJ1-6): NAGVMQNPRHLVRRRGQEARLRCSPMKGHSHVYWYRQLPEEGLKFMVYLQKENIIDESGMPKERFSAEFPKEGPSILRIQQVVRGDSAAYFCASSPLQGQDSPLHFGNGTRLTVT.

The chain recombines TRBV5-6 with TRBJ1-1; no definite D call. Per the germline V gene, CDR1 is SGHDT and CDR2 is YYEEEE. CDR3 size: 16 residues. Deletions cut 1 base from V and 1 base from J, with 14 bases between. Here the CDR3 reads CASSLRAIRTNTEAFF. The CDR3 DNA sequence: TGTGCCAGCAGCTTGAGGGCGATACGGACGAACACTGAAGCTTTCTTT.

The chain couples TRBV5-1 to TRBJ2-1, with 8 bases that match TRBD2. The germline gives CDR1 SGHRS, CDR2 YFSETQ. Trimming cost V 4 bases and J 8 bases; bases outside gene matches: 11. The CDR3 is 15 amino acids. The CDR3 protein is CASSPPRTGGDEQFF. The CDR3 DNA reads TGCGCCAGCAGCCCCCCGAGGACGGGAGGGGATGAGCAGTTCTTC.

The chain combines TRBV5-1 with TRBJ1-2; D is possibly TRBD1 (5 bases). The CDR3 covers 16 residues. Trimming shortened V by 0 bases and J by 8 bases, and 20 bases separated the two germline ends. Germline V CDR1 and CDR2: SGHRS, YFSETQ. The chain's CDR3 is CASSLGPPQGPGGYTF. The CDR3, as DNA: TGCGCCAGCAGCTTGGGACCCCCGCAGGGTCCGGGGGGCTACACCTTC.

The rearrangement joins TRBV9 to TRBJ2-5, with unresolved D. Germline CDR1 and CDR2: SGDLS and YYNGEE. V was trimmed by 2 bases and J by 4 bases, leaving 15 bases between them. The CDR3 is made up of 15 amino acids. CDR3 DNA sequence: TGTGCCAGCAGCGTCGCCCCATCTAGTGTAGAGACCCAGTACTTC. Protein product: CASSVAPSSVETQYF.

The genes are TRBV27 and TRBJ2-3; D remains unclear. Looked up from germline, CDR1 is MNHEY and CDR2 is SMNVEV (reference sequence). This CDR3 region has 18 residues. V shed 0 bases and J shed 1 base, with 17 bases lying between them. In DNA, the CDR3 is TGTGCCAGCAGTTTATCGTATGTCCTGAAGCCAGGCACAGATACGCAGTATTTT. Its translation: CASSLSYVLKPGTDTQYF.

The chain joins TRBV13 to TRBJ2-7, with no clear D. Trimming stripped 5 bases from V and 2 bases from J, with 10 bases between. The CDR3 sequence is 13 residues long. Germline V gene lookup returns CDR1 PRHDT and CDR2 FYEKMQ (reference sequence). The DNA of the CDR3 is TGTGCCAGCAGCCCCCCCGGGCCCTACGAGCAGTACTTC. Encoded protein: CASSPPGPYEQYF.

The genes are TRBV11-2 and TRBJ2-5, with D perhaps matching TRBD1 (7 bases). CDR3 length: 15 residues. CDR1 and CDR2 from the germline V gene are SGHAT and FQNNGV. Trimming removed 5 bases from V and 5 bases from J, with 18 bases in between. Here the CDR3 DNA reads TGTGCCAGCAGCCCGCGCGGGACAGTGGGGGAGACCCAGTACTTC. Amino acids: CASSPRGTVGETQYF.

This sequence joins TRBV11-2 and TRBJ2-7, with D possibly matching TRBD1 (6 bases). V lost 5 bases and J lost 2, with 22 bases in between. The length of the CDR3 is 17 residues. Germline values: CDR1 SGHAT, CDR2 FQNNGV. The CDR3 here is CASSPLSRRGQPYEQYF. The CDR3 nucleotides read TGTGCCAGCAGCCCCTTATCGCGCAGGGGTCAACCCTACGAGCAGTACTTC.

The rearrangement links TRBV11-2 to TRBJ1-1; D uncertain. The CDR3 length is 14 residues. Germline-derived CDR1 and CDR2 are SGHAT and FQNNGV. The V end lost 2 bases, the J end lost 4 bases, and 11 bases lay between the germline ends. CDR3 residues: CASSLTRRATEAFF. CDR3 DNA sequence: TGTGCCAGCAGCTTAACAAGAAGGGCCACTGAAGCTTTCTTT.

The chain is built from TRBV9 and TRBJ1-1, with D tentatively TRBD1 (6 bases). V was cut by 0 bases and J by 5 bases, with 8 bases left in between. Germline loops: CDR1 SGDLS, CDR2 YYNGEE. The CDR3 has 13 amino acids. Here the CDR3 reads CASSVEGGTEAFF. As DNA, the CDR3 is TGTGCCAGCAGCGTAGAGGGGGGGACTGAAGCTTTCTTT.

V and J are TRBV6-5 and TRBJ2-5, with 8 bases matching TRBD1. V dropped 3 bases and J dropped 4; count of bases not matched to a gene: 4. Germline V lookup: CDR1 MNHEY, CDR2 SVGAGI. The CDR3 consists of 14 residues. CDR3 in DNA: TGTGCCAGCAGTTATCCAGGGGGCCGAGAGACCCAGTACTTC. Translated: CASSYPGGRETQYF.

This chain connects TRBV6-1 to TRBJ2-5, with 10 bases fitting TRBD2. Germline CDR1 and CDR2: MNHNS and SASEGT. The CDR3 loop spans 16 amino acids. J lost 11 bases, V lost 4 bases, and 16 bases had no gene match. The CDR3 DNA sequence: TGTGCCAGCAGTGGAACAACTAGCGGGGTCCTATTGGGGCAGTACTTC. This sequence encodes CASSGTTSGVLLGQYF.

In this sample, this clone turned up once. The chain joins TRBV18 to TRBJ1-1; no firm D call. Trimming pared 1 base from V and 2 bases from J, leaving 5 bases between. The CDR3 spans 13 residues. Germline CDR1 is KGHSH and CDR2 is LQKENI. The CDR3 reads CASSPLSNTEAFF. CDR3 nucleotide sequence: TGTGCCAGCTCACCACTCTCTAACACTGAAGCTTTCTTT.

The chain links TRBV7-9 to TRBJ2-2; a possible D gene is TRBD1 (5 bases). This CDR3 has 17 residues. The germline gives CDR1 SEHNR, CDR2 FQNEAQ (reference sequence). V gave up 5 bases and J gave up 3 bases, with 19 bases separating them. The CDR3 is CASSHFPRAEDTGELFF. Written as DNA, the CDR3 is TGTGCCAGCAGCCATTTCCCCAGGGCGGAAGACACCGGGGAGCTGTTTTTT.